The source of this T cell receptor beta chain is a study of OX40 agonist ivuxolimab in advanced cancers. TCRdb's copy holds only in-frame clones and misses some; the assay was immunoSEQ multiplex PCR. The sample lists 20,000 to 25,000 clones, 86% occurring once. The input for sequencing was CD4+ or CD8+ T cells sorted from blood, taken in a trial of the OX40 agonist ivuxolimab. The TCR comes from an adult with an advanced solid tumor such as melanoma, head and neck, liver or kidney cancer.

The CDR3 DNA reads TGTGCCAGCGCTCATAACTATGGCTACACCTTC. Protein product: CASAHNYGYTF. The rearrangement joins TRBV28 to TRBJ1-2, with D unresolved. The CDR3 is 11 residues long. Trimming removed 8 bases from V and 1 base from J, with 5 bases in between. The germline V gene has CDR1 MDHEN and CDR2 SYDVKM.